A single TCR beta chain is shown here with its context. Its specific antigen is unknown. One base away there is no much larger clone; base qualities are not given. The CDR3 holds 14 amino acids from the cysteine to the phenylalanine. Solely the CDR3 DNA is kept, with 42 bases framed from the first base. The germline V gene (reference sequence) gives CDR1 as LNHDA and CDR2 as SQIVND. V was cut back by 3 bases and J by 0 bases, leaving a gap of 6 bases between them. The data are from a study of graft-versus-host responses after intestinal transplantation (TCRdb year 2021). About the study as a whole: Recipients received multivisceral, liver-intestinal, or isolated intestinal transplants. Anti-thymocyte globulin induction was given to all recipients, followed by maintenance tacrolimus and steroids for roughly 3 years. After intestinal transplantation, graft-versus-host and host-versus-graft alloreactive T cell clones were followed in the graft, circulation and bone marrow using bulk TCR-beta CDR3 sequencing. To identify alloreactive clones, pre-transplant mixed lymphocyte reaction products were sequenced and then compared with unstimulated pre-transplant donor and recipient T cells. A cohort of 20 to 25 intestinal transplant recipients, including one retransplant, was enrolled, and a few patients lacking pretransplant specimens were excluded. Donor T cell macrochimerism was defined as a peak of at least 4% donor T cells among recipient peripheral blood mononuclear cells. Instead of going to the commercial service, samples from a few later patients were sequenced in-house on an Illumina MiSeq and processed with MiXCR. General conclusions and limits of the study: The conclusions were limited by the relatively low number and heterogeneity of the intestinal transplant patients. In the allografts of patients with donor T cell macrochimerism, GvH to HvG T cell clonal ratios were high. GvH clones were detected in recipient bone marrow, and some of these GvH clones were observed earlier in ileal mucosa or blood, consistent with an intestinal mucosal origin. Early after transplant, peak levels of circulating GvH clones were found to be associated with declines in HvG clones.

The receptor library was made with the immunoSEQ multiplex PCR assay. For most patients, genomic DNA was subjected to high-throughput TCR-beta CDR3 sequencing by Adaptive Biotechnologies. Turning to the authors' computational methods: Adaptive's ImmunoSEQ software supplied the TCR sequencing data for 15 to 20 patients, while MiXCR and VDJtools were used to process a few other patients. Because the origin of CDR3 nucleotide sequences shared between donor and recipient could not be assigned, those sequences were removed. Alloreactive clones required at least 2-fold expansion over unstimulated cells and minimum CFSE-low frequency of 0.002% (template counts) or 0.001% (read counts). A clone was considered mappable if detected in the sequenced pre-transplant spleen, lymph node, or MLR CFSE-low populations of the donor or recipient. The cumulative frequency of alloreactive clones was calculated as a percentage of all sequences, weighted by copy number. The source is immuneACCESS, and TCRdb retained only in-frame sequences with V and J called. Part of the clones is not carried over; for the studies checked, unresolved V genes explain less than half of this, and the remainder is unexplained. V, J and clone size derive from that table, while D and trimming were established from the DNA sequence. This sample is represented by around 13,000 clones; roughly four fifths of them were singletons. Around 23% of the sample lies in the top ten.

Blood samples were collected up to 4 times in the first month after transplant and then at least monthly when available. The chain couples TRBV19 to TRBJ1-5, with no reliable assignment of the D segment. The receptor was derived from a human patient who received an intestinal transplant, so some T cells may come from the graft donor. Material: PBMCs, obtained after intestinal transplantation. The CDR3 has the sequence CASSIAGSNQPQHF. The DNA is as follows: TGTGCCAGTAGTATTGCTGGTAGCAATCAGCCCCAGCATTTT.